This T cell receptor beta chain was identified in a study of graft-versus-host responses after intestinal transplantation. Overall study: Anti-thymocyte globulin induction preceded two to four years of tacrolimus and steroid maintenance in all recipients. Findings of the study overall: Graft-versus-host to host-versus-graft clonal ratios in allografts were high in patients with graft-donor T cell macrochimerism.

Germline V CDR1 and CDR2: ENHRY, SYGVKD. V was trimmed by 3 bases and J by 1 base, leaving 9 bases between them. CDR3 size: 14 residues. The protocol was immunoSEQ multiplex PCR, while the TCRdb copy is restricted to in-frame clones and leaves out a portion. The sample yields about 100,000 clones, less than 90% seen once. For this clone: Its antigen remains unknown.

The sequence came from a human donor who was the organ donor for an intestinal transplant. This sample comprised unstimulated CD4+ T cells sorted from spleen or lymph node cells, obtained before transplant. The chain couples TRBV10-3 to TRBJ1-1, with TRBD1 as a possible D gene (5 bases). This CDR3 reads CAISDAGPNTEAFF. The CDR3 DNA reads as TGTGCCATCAGTGATGCAGGGCCGAACACTGAAGCTTTCTTT.